These T cell receptor beta chains were read from a single sample in a study of cytomegalovirus exposure and HLA in healthy donors. Method: immunoSEQ multiplex PCR; TCRdb's copy keeps in-frame clones and lacks some. The table has approximately 140,000 clones, around 79% seen once. Sequenced: PBMCs. These receptors were collected from a woman aged 40 to 49 in good health and CMV-seropositive. Each CDR3 is given with its conserved first and last residue. Fields, in order: clone size, J gene, D gene, V gene, CDR3 DNA, CDR3 protein. A D gene is named only where the DNA matches it firmly. Not every row has a clone size; where given, it reads once, few, many or a size class.

- TRBJ1-1 - TRBV6-5 TGTGCCAGCAGGAAACAGGGCCAGAACACTGAAGCTTTCTTT CASRKQGQNTEAFF
- TRBJ2-7 TRBD1 TRBV12-5 TGTGCTAGTTGTATTACAGGGGGGCCCTACGAGCAGTACTTC CASCITGGPYEQYF
- TRBJ2-1 TRBD2 TRBV7-2 TGTGCCAGCAGACCGGCCCCCGGGGGGGTCAATGAGCAGTTCTTC CASRPAPGGVNEQFF
once TRBJ2-5 - TRBV6-5 TGTGCCAGCACCAGGTCGGGGGGCAACCAAGAGACCCAGTACTTC CASTRSGGNQETQYF
- TRBJ2-7 - TRBV7-9 TGTGCCAGCACCCCCCGATACAAGAACGAGCAGTACTTC CASTPRYKNEQYF
- TRBJ1-1 TRBD1 TRBV29-1 TGCAGCGTCCGCCGGGACAGGGACACTGAAGCTTTCTTT CSVRRDRDTEAFF
- TRBJ2-7 - TRBV29-1 TGCAGCGTTACTGAACAGGGATACGAGCAGTACTTC CSVTEQGYEQYF
once TRBJ1-2 TRBD1 TRBV6-5 TGTGCCAGCGCGTCAGGGGACAGGATAGGGGGCTACACCTTC CASASGDRIGGYTF
- TRBJ1-1 - TRBV5-1 TGCGCCAGCAGCTTGGAGGGAGGGGCCCCCGTCTGGAACACTGAAGCTTTCTTT CASSLEGGAPVWNTEAFF
few TRBJ2-2 TRBD2 TRBV10-3 TGTGCCAGCAGTGCGACTAGCGGGGGCCCGGGGGAGCTGTTTTTT CASSATSGGPGELFF
few TRBJ1-2 TRBD1 TRBV30 TGTGCCCTCGCGGGGGGACAGGGGTGGGGGGACTATGGCTACACCTTC CALAGGQGWGDYGYTF
- TRBJ2-7 TRBD2 TRBV5-1 TGCGCCAGCAGCTTTGTGACTAGCGGACACCAAAAATCCCACTACGAGCAGTACTTC CASSFVTSGHQKSHYEQYF
- TRBJ2-7 - TRBV4-2 TGTGCCAGCACCGCGGAGCCGCTAAGCTACGAGCAATACTTC CASTAEPLSYEQYF
few TRBJ2-1 TRBD2 TRBV6-5 TGTGCCAGCAGTTACGAGCGGGGGGCCCCCCATGAGCAGTTCTTC CASSYERGAPHEQFF
once TRBJ1-6 - TRBV4-2 TGTGCCAGCAGCCAAGAACAGGTTAATTCACCCCTCCACTTT CASSQEQVNSPLHF
- TRBJ2-5 TRBD2 TRBV30 TGTGCCTGGAGCGGGGGGGACAAGAGAACCCAGTACTTC CAWSGGDKRTQYF
- TRBJ1-1 - TRBV12-5 TGTGCTAGTGGTTTGGGCGGGGGACGCACTGAAGCTTTCTTT CASGLGGGRTEAFF
- TRBJ2-7 - TRBV12-5 TGTGCTAGTGGTGTACATTGGGAGCAGTACTTC CASGVHWEQYF
- TRBJ1-5 - TRBV13 TGTGCCAGCAGCTTTTCAGGTGGGCCCCAGCATTTT CASSFSGGPQHF
- TRBJ2-7 TRBD1 TRBV5-1 TGCGCCAGCAGCCAAGGGACAGACTACGAGCAGTACTTC CASSQGTDYEQYF
- TRBJ2-2 TRBD1 TRBV25-1 TGTGCCAGCGGGACAGGGGATCTAGGGGAGCTGTTTTTT CASGTGDLGELFF
once TRBJ2-1 TRBD2 TRBV5-4 TGTGCCAGCCTGTCGGGACTAACTTACAATGAGCAGTTCTTC CASLSGLTYNEQFF
- TRBJ2-5 TRBD2 TRBV19 TGTGCCAGTAGGTTCGGCGGGGGGGCCGATGAGACCCAGTACTTC CASRFGGGADETQYF
- TRBJ1-4 - TRBV9 TGTGCCAGCAGCGTAGGGACGGGGAGCCGTGAGCAAAAACTGTTTTTT CASSVGTGSREQKLFF
- TRBJ2-3 - TRBV9 TGTGCCAGCAGCTTCCGACAGGTCAGCGCAGATACGCAGTATTTT CASSFRQVSADTQYF
- TRBJ2-2 TRBD1 TRBV2 TGTGCCAGCAGCAAGGACAGGGATGACACCGGGGAGCTGTTTTTT CASSKDRDDTGELFF
few TRBJ2-6 TRBD1 TRBV2 TGTGCCAGCAGTGCGGGACAGATCTCTGGGGCCAACGTCCTGACTTTC CASSAGQISGANVLTF